This T cell receptor (beta chain) derives from a study of cytomegalovirus exposure and HLA in healthy donors. Points on this clone: Its antigen remains unknown.

The CDR3 totals 13 residues. Trimming stripped 4 bases from V and 9 bases from J, with 13 bases between. Germline CDR1 reads SGHAT; CDR2 reads FQNNGV. Points from the study as a whole: Some V segments could not be told apart, so they were left out, TRBV6-2 and TRBV6-3 among them. In an earlier analysis, productive rearrangement rates for most beta V segments clustered near 87% or 30%. Association of a missense DCLRE1C variant with TCR beta V- and J-gene trimming was reported in a later analysis.

PCR primers comprised 60 Vbeta and 13 Jbeta primers. The assay was immunoSEQ multiplex PCR, and TCRdb's table has in-frame clones only and misses some. The sample lists 150,000 to 200,000 clones, roughly 85% occurring once. The chain is built from TRBV11-2 and TRBJ2-1, with a weak D call TRBD2 (5 bases). The clonotype originates from a male donor in good health and CMV-seropositive. Source material: PBMCs. In DNA form, the CDR3 reads TGTGCCAGCAGCTCAAACGGAGGAGGTGAGCAGTTCTTC. Its translation is CASSSNGGGEQFF. Combining the CDR3 with reference TRBV11-2 and TRBJ2-1 gives the whole variable domain EAGVAQSPRYKIIEKRQSVAFWCNPISGHATLYWYQQILGQGPKLLIQFQNNGVVDDSQLPKDRFSAERLKGVDSTLKIQPAKLEDSAVYLCASSSNGGGEQFFGPGTRLTVL.